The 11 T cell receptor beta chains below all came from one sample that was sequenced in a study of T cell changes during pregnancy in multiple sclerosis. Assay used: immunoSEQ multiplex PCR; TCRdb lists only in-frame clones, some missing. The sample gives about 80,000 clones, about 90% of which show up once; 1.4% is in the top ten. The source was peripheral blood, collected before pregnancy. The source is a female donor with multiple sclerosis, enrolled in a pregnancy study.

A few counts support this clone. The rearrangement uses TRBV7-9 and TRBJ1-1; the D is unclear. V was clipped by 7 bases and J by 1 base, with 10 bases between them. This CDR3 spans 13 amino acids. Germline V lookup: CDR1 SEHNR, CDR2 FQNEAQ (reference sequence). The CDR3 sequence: CASMTRGNTEAFF. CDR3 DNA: TGTGCCAGCATGACGCGGGGGAACACTGAAGCTTTCTTT.

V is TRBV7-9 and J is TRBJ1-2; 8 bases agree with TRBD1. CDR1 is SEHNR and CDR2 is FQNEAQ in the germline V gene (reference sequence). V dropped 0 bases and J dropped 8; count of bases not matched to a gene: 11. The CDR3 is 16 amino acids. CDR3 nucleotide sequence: TGTGCCAGCAGCTTAGCCGAAACACAGGGGGGCCCGGGCTACACCTTC. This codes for CASSLAETQGGPGYTF.

CDR3 coding DNA: TGTGCCAGCAGTTCACAGGGCCTTAACTCCTACAATGAGCAGTTCTTC. This gives the protein CASSSQGLNSYNEQFF. This chain joins TRBV6-5 and TRBJ2-1, with D possibly TRBD1 on 6 matching bases. This CDR3 has 16 residues. V was cut by 4 bases and J by 0 bases, with 13 bases left in between. Germline lookup yields CDR1 MNHEY and CDR2 SVGAGI.

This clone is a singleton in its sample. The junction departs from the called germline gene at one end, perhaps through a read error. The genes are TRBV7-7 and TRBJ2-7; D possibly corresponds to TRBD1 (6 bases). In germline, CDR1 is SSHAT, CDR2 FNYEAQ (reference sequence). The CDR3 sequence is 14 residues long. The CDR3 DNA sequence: TGTGCTAGCAGCTTAGCCCAGGGGATGTACGAGCAGTACTTC. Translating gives CASSLAQGMYEQYF.

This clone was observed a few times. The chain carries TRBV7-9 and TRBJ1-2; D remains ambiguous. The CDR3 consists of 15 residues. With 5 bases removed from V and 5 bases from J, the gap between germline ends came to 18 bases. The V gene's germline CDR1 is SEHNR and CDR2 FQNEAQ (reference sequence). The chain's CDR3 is CASSPGEGAGYGYTF. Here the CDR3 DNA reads TGTGCCAGCAGCCCCGGGGAGGGTGCTGGGTATGGCTACACCTTC.

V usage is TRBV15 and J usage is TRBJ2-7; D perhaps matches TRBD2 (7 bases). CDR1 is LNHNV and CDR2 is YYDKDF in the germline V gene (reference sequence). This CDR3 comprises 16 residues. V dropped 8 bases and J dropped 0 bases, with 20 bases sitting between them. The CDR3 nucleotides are TGTGCCACCGGTACCACCGGGGGGCTAGCCTCCTACGAGCAGTACTTC. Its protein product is CATGTTGGLASYEQYF.

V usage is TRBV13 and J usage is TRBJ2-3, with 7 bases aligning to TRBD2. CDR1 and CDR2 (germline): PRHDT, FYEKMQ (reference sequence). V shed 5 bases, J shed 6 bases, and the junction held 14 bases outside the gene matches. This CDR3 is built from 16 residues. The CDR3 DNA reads TGTGCCAGCAGCCCCCCCAGACTAGCTGGGTTTGATACGCAGTATTTT. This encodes CASSPPRLAGFDTQYF. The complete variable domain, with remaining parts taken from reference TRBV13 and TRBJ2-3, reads AAGVIQSPRHLIKEKRETATLKCYPIPRHDTVYWYQQGPGQDPQFLISFYEKMQSDKGSIPDRFSAQQFSDYHSELNMSSLELGDSALYFCASSPPRLAGFDTQYFGPGTRLTVL.

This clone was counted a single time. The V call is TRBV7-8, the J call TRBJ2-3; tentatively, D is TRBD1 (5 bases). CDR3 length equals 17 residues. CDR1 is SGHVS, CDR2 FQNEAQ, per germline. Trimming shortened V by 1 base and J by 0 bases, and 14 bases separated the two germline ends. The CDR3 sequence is CASSLGLRTSSTDTQYF. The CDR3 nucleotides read TGTGCCAGCAGCTTAGGTCTGCGGACATCTAGCACAGATACGCAGTATTTT.

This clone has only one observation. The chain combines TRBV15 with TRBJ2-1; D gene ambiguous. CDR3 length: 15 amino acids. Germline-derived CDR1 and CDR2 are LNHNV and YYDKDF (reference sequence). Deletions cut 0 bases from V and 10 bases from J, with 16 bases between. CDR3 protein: CATSRDNTPGSEQFF. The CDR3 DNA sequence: TGTGCCACCAGCAGAGATAATACGCCAGGAAGCGAGCAGTTCTTC.

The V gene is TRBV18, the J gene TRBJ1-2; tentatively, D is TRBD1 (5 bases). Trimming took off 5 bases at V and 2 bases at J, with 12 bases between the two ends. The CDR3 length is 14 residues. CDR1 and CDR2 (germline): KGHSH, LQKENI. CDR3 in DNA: TGTGCCAGCTCATCGGGGGTCCCCAACTATGGCTACACCTTC. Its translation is CASSSGVPNYGYTF.

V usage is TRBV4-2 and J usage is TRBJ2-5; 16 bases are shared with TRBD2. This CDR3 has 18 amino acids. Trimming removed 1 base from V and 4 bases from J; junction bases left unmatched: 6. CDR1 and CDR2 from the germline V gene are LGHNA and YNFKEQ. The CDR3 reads CASSQVGTSGGARETQYF. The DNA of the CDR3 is TGTGCCAGCAGCCAAGTGGGGACTAGCGGGGGGGCCCGAGAGACCCAGTACTTC.